This record looks at one T cell receptor beta chain sequence and its context. These data originate in a study of Ad26.COV2.S vaccination and SARS-CoV-2 variants. TCRdb's copy holds only in-frame clones and misses some; the assay was immunoSEQ multiplex PCR. The sample holds about 480,000 clones; around nine tenths are singletons and the top ten take roughly 12%. Stated treatment: some 20 received Ad26.COV2.S at low or high dose, single or two shots; about 5 received placebo; per-sample allocation not given. Day 63 after the first injection of vaccine or placebo was the sampling time. CDR1 is SGHAT and CDR2 is FQDESV in the germline V gene (reference sequence). V dropped 5 bases and J dropped 8; count of bases not matched to a gene: 13. CDR3 length: 16 residues.

The rearrangement uses TRBV11-1 and TRBJ2-1; 9 nucleotides line up with TRBD1. Specimen: peripheral blood, collected in a trial of Ad26.COV2.S vaccine versus placebo. The origin of this receptor is a person aged 18 to 59 who received the Ad26.COV2.S COVID-19 vaccine or a placebo. CDR3: CASSPVDRGAPHEQFF. The CDR3 DNA reads TGTGCCAGCAGCCCCGTGGACAGGGGCGCCCCTCATGAGCAGTTCTTC.